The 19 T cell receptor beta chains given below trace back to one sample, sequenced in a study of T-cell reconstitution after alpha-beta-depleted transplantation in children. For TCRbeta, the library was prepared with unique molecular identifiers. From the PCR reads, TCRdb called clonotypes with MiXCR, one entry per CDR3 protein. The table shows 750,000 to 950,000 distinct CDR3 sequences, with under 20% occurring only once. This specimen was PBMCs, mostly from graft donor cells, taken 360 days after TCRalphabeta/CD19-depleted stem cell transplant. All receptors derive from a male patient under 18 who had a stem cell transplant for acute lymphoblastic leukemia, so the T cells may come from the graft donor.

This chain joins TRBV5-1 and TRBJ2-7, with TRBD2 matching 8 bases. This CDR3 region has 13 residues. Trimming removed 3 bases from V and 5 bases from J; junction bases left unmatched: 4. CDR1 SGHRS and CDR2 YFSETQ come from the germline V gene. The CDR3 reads CASSWGLVDEQYF. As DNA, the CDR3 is TGCGCCAGCAGCTGGGGACTAGTCGACGAGCAGTACTTC. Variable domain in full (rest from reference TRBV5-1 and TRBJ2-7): KAGVTQTPRYLIKTRGQQVTLSCSPISGHRSVSWYQQTPGQGLQFLFEYFSETQRNKGNFPGRFSGRQFSNSRSEMNVSTLELGDSALYLCASSWGLVDEQYFGPGTRLTVT.

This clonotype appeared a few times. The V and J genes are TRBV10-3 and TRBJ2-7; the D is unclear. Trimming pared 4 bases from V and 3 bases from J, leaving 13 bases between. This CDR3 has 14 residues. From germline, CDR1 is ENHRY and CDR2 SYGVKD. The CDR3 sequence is CAISAGPWSYEQYF. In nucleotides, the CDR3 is TGTGCCATCAGTGCCGGACCATGGAGCTACGAGCAGTACTTC.

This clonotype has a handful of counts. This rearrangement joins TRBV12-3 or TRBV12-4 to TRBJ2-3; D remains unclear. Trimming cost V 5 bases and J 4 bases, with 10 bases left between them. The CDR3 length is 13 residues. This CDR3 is CASSLPRADTQYF. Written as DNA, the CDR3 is TGTGCCAGCAGTCTCCCTAGGGCAGATACGCAGTATTTT.

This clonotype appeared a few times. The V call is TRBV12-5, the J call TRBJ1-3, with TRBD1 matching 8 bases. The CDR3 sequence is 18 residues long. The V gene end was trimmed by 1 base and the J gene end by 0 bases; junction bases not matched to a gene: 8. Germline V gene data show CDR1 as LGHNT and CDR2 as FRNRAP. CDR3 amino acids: CASGLDPATGGSGNTIYF. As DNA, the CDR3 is TGTGCTAGTGGTTTGGACCCTGCTACAGGGGGCTCTGGAAACACCATATATTTT.

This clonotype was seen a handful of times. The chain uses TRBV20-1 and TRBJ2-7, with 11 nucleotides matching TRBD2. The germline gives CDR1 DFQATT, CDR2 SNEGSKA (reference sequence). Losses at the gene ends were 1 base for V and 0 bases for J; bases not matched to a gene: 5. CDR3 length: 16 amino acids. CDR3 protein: CSARVTTSGSSYEQYF. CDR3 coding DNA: TGCAGTGCTAGAGTCACCACTAGCGGGAGCTCCTACGAGCAGTACTTC.

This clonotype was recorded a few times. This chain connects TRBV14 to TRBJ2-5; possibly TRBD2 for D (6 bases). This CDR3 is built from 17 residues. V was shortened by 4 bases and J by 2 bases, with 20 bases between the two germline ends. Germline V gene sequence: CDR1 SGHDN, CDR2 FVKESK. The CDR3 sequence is CASSPGEGLSRQETQYF. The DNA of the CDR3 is TGTGCCAGCAGCCCGGGGGAAGGTCTCTCCAGACAAGAGACCCAGTACTTC.

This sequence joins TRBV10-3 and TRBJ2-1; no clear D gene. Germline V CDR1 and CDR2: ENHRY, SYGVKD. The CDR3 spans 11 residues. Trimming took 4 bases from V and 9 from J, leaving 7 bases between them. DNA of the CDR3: TGTGCCATCAGTGTTGTAGGTGAGCAGTTCTTC. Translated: CAISVVGEQFF.

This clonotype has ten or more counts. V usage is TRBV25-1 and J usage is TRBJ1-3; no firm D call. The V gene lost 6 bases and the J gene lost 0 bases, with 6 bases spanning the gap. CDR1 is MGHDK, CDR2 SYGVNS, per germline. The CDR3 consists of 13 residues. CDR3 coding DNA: TGTGCCAGCAGGGTTCACTCTGGAAACACCATATATTTT. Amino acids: CASRVHSGNTIYF.

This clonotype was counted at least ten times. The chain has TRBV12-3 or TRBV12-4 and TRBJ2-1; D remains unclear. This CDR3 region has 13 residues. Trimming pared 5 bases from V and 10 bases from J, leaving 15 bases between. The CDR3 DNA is TGTGCCAGCAGTCCTCAGCCCTCCCGGGAGCAGTTCTTC. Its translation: CASSPQPSREQFF.

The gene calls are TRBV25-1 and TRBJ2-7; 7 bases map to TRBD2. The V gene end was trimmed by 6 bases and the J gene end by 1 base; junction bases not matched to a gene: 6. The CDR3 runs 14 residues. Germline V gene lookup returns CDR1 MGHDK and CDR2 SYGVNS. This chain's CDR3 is CASRLTGGSYEQYF. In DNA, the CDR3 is TGTGCCAGCAGACTAACGGGGGGATCCTACGAGCAGTACTTC.

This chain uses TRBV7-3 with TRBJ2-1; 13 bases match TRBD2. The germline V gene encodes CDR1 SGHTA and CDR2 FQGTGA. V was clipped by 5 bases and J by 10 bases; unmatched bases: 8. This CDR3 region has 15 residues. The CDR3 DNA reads TGTGCCAGCAGCCGAACCGGGACTAGCGGGAACGAGCAGTTCTTC. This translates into CASSRTGTSGNEQFF.

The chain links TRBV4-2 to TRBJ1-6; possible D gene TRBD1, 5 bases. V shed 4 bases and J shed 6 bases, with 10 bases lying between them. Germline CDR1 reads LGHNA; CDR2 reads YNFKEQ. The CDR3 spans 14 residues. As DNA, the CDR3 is TGTGCCAGCAGCCCCGGGGCGGGTAATTCACCCCTCCACTTT. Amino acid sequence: CASSPGAGNSPLHF.

This chain's CDR3 is CASSSTVTGWDTQYF. The CDR3 region has the DNA TGTGCCAGCAGCTCCACGGTGACAGGGTGGGATACGCAGTATTTT. The chain uses TRBV5-5 and TRBJ2-3, with 7 bases aligning to TRBD1. J gave up 6 bases and V 3 bases, and 10 bases lay outside the gene matches. The CDR3 is 15 residues long. The germline gives CDR1 SGHKS, CDR2 YYEKEE (reference sequence).

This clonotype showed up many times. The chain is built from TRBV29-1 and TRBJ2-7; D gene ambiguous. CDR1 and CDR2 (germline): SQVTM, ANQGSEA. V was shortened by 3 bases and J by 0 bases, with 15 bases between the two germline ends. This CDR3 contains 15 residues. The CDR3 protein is CSVEGGGQASYEQYF. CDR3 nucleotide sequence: TGCAGCGTTGAGGGCGGTGGGCAGGCCTCCTACGAGCAGTACTTC.

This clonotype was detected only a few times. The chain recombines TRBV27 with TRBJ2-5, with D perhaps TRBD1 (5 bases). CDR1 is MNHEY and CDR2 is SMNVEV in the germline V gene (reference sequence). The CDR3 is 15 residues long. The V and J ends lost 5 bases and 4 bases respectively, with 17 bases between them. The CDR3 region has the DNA TGTGCCAGCAGTCCTCACCCCCAGGGCGCAGAGACCCAGTACTTC. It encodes CASSPHPQGAETQYF.

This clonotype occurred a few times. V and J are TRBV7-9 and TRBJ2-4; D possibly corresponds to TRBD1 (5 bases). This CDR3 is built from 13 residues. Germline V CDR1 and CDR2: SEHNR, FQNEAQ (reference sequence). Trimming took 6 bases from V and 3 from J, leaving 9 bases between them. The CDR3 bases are TGTGCCAGCAGAGGGGTGGACAAAAACATTCAGTACTTC. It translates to CASRGVDKNIQYF.

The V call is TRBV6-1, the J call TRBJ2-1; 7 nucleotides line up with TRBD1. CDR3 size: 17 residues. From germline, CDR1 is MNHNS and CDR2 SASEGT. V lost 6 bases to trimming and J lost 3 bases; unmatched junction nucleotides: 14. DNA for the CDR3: TGTGCCAGCAGCACAAGGACAGGCCGTAGAAACTACAATGAGCAGTTCTTC. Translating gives CASSTRTGRRNYNEQFF.

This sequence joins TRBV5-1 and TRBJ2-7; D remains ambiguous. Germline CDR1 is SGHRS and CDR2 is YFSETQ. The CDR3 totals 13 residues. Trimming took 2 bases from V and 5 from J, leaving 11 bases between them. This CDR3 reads CASSLGATHEQYF. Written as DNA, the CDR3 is TGCGCCAGCAGCTTAGGTGCGACCCACGAGCAGTACTTC.

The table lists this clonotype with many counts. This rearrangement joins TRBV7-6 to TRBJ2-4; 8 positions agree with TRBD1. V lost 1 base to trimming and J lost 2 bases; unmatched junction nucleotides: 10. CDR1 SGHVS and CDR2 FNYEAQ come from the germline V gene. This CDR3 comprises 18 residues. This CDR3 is CASSLGGAQGASKNIQYF. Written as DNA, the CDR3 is TGTGCCAGCAGCTTAGGAGGAGCCCAGGGGGCTTCCAAAAACATTCAGTACTTC.